The rows below give T cell receptor beta chains drawn from one sample of a study of memory CD4+ T cells and cytomegalovirus serostatus. Here immunoSEQ multiplex PCR was the method, and the copy in TCRdb shows in-frame clones only, minus some. The profile covers about 100,000 clones, with 80% appearing a single time and 3.6% taken by the ten largest. The sequenced sample consisted of memory CD4+ T cells from blood. The source of these receptors is an adult in good health and CMV-seropositive. CDR3s include the opening cysteine and the closing phenylalanine or tryptophan. D genes are given only for firm matches. Only some rows state a clone size, as once, few, many or a class for expanded clones.

>TRBJ2-3|-|-|TRBV19
CASSIAAVDTQYF
TGTGCCAGTAGTATAGCGGCGGTAGATACGCAGTATTTT
>TRBJ1-3|-|-|TRBV5-1
CASSLVPVTPVSGNTIYF
TGCGCCAGCAGCTTGGTCCCGGTGACTCCCGTCTCTGGAAACACCATATATTTT
>TRBJ1-4|-|-|TRBV28
CASSLWQGATNEKLFF
TGTGCCAGCAGTTTGTGGCAGGGAGCAACTAATGAAAAACTGTTTTTT
>TRBJ2-7|-|TRBD2|TRBV11-1
CASSLTSGRNYEQYF
TGTGCCAGCAGCCTGACTAGCGGGAGAAACTACGAGCAGTACTTC
>TRBJ2-5|-|-|TRBV10-3
CAISDPRGEETQYF
TGTGCCATCAGTGATCCCCGGGGAGAGGAGACCCAGTACTTC
>TRBJ1-5|-|-|TRBV28
CASIGGNQPQHF
TGTGCCAGCATTGGCGGCAATCAGCCCCAGCATTTT
>TRBJ2-5|-|-|TRBV6-1
CASAGTVVRGTQYF
TGTGCCAGCGCCGGTACAGTCGTTAGGGGGACCCAGTACTTC
>TRBJ1-1|-|-|TRBV28
CASRTIWSQAFF
TGTGCCAGCAGGACCATTTGGAGCCAAGCTTTCTTT
>TRBJ2-7|-|-|TRBV6-5
CASSYAGVGGLEQYF
TGTGCCAGCAGTTACGCGGGAGTTGGGGGCCTCGAGCAGTACTTC
>TRBJ2-5|-|-|TRBV7-2
CASSLALPGETQYF
TGTGCCAGCAGCTTAGCTTTGCCGGGTGAGACCCAGTACTTC
>TRBJ1-2|few|-|TRBV7-2
CASSLEDIGYTF
TGTGCCAGCAGCTTAGAGGATATAGGCTACACCTTC
>TRBJ2-2|-|-|TRBV5-5
CASSLTSVNTGELFF
TGTGCCAGCAGCTTGACTAGTGTGAACACCGGGGAGCTGTTTTTT
>TRBJ1-1|-|-|TRBV5-4
CASSLKRSGNTEAFF
TGTGCCAGCAGCCTAAAGAGGTCGGGGAACACTGAAGCTTTCTTT
>TRBJ1-3|-|-|TRBV27
CASSLNAPGAGNTIYF
TGTGCCAGCAGTTTAAATGCGCCCGGCGCTGGAAACACCATATATTTT
>TRBJ1-2|-|-|TRBV6-5
CASSYSIGTVNYGYTF
TGTGCCAGCAGTTACTCGATAGGGACGGTTAACTATGGCTACACCTTC
>TRBJ2-6|few|TRBD1|TRBV7-2
CASSPRGDRGPSGANVLTF
TGTGCCAGCAGCCCTAGAGGGGACAGGGGTCCCTCTGGGGCCAACGTCCTGACTTTC
>TRBJ1-2|once|-|TRBV28
CASSLNYGYTF
TGTGCCAGCAGTCTTAACTATGGCTACACCTTC
>TRBJ1-1|-|-|TRBV11-2
CASSSYTEAFF
TGTGCCAGCAGCTCGTACACTGAAGCTTTCTTT
>TRBJ2-2|-|-|TRBV5-1
CASTWDPSTLNTGELFF
TGCGCCAGCACTTGGGACCCGTCCACCCTGAACACCGGGGAGCTGTTTTTT
>TRBJ2-3|-|-|TRBV19
CASSIGTDRATDTQYF
TGTGCCAGTAGTATAGGGACGGACAGAGCTACAGATACGCAGTATTTT
>TRBJ1-2|-|-|TRBV18
CASSPEDAYGYTF
TGTGCCAGCTCACCAGAGGACGCCTATGGCTACACCTTC
>TRBJ2-1|-|-|TRBV7-3
CASSLQPSSYNEQFF
TGTGCCAGCAGCTTACAGCCGAGCTCCTACAATGAGCAGTTCTTC
>TRBJ1-1|few|-|TRBV12-5
CASGQEGRTEAFF
TGTGCTAGTGGTCAAGAGGGGCGCACTGAAGCTTTCTTT
>TRBJ2-1|-|TRBD2|TRBV6-1
CASTRGEWEQFF
TGTGCCAGCACCCGGGGGGAGTGGGAGCAGTTCTTC
>TRBJ2-7|-|-|TRBV2
CAGRLLGEQYF
TGTGCCGGCCGACTTCTGGGCGAGCAGTACTTC
>TRBJ1-1|-|TRBD1|TRBV27
CASSRQGKAFF
TGTGCCAGCAGCCGACAGGGAAAAGCTTTCTTT
>TRBJ2-1|-|TRBD2|TRBV6-5
CASSGSGSREQFF
TGTGCCAGCAGTGGTAGCGGGAGCAGGGAGCAGTTCTTC
>TRBJ2-7|-|-|TRBV28
CASSPRAFYEQYF
TGTGCCAGCAGTCCCCGCGCCTTCTACGAGCAGTACTTC
>TRBJ1-2|-|TRBD1|TRBV6-6
CASSSGQGGAGYTF
TGTGCCAGCAGTTCCGGACAGGGTGGCGCTGGCTACACCTTC
>TRBJ2-2|-|-|TRBV5-1
CASSLAFEGNTGELFF
TGCGCCAGCAGCTTGGCTTTCGAAGGGAACACCGGGGAGCTGTTTTTT
>TRBJ2-5|-|-|TRBV4-2
CASSQGWQANQETQYF
TGTGCCAGCAGCCAAGGTTGGCAGGCTAACCAAGAGACCCAGTACTTC
>TRBJ1-5|-|-|TRBV19
CASSILAAGNQPQHF
-
>TRBJ1-2|once|-|TRBV28
CASSYSNYGYTF
TGTGCCAGCAGTTATTCCAACTATGGCTACACCTTC
>TRBJ1-1|-|-|TRBV18
CASSPIAPREDTEAFF
TGTGCCAGCTCACCAATCGCCCCGCGGGAGGACACTGAAGCTTTCTTT
>TRBJ2-2|-|TRBD1|TRBV19
CALSGWGDRGTGELFF
TGTGCCCTATCAGGGTGGGGAGACAGGGGCACCGGGGAGCTGTTTTTT
>TRBJ1-5|-|TRBD1|TRBV4-2
CASSPETGELQHF
TGTGCCAGCAGCCCGGAAACAGGGGAACTCCAGCATTTT
>TRBJ2-2|-|-|TRBV19
CASRRMGDTGELFF
TGTGCCAGTAGAAGGATGGGGGACACCGGGGAGCTGTTTTTT